Below are 11 T cell receptor beta chains sequenced from a single sample in a study of shared clonotypes between healthy human individuals. Profiling relied on immunoSEQ multiplex PCR, and the TCRdb table lists in-frame clones only, not all of them. This sample has approximately 1.4 million clones, with nearly 99% found just once. Input material: naive CD4+ T cells sorted from blood. Subset in this sample: CD45RA+ positively selected. Receptors were obtained from a young man in good health.

In regard to this clone: The same CDR3 arises from other DNA sequences in this sample as well. This chain uses TRBV6-5 with TRBJ1-2; D is perhaps TRBD1 (5 bases). V lost 5 bases and J 4 bases, leaving 8 bases between the germline ends. The germline V gene has CDR1 MNHEY and CDR2 SVGAGI. This CDR3 has 12 amino acids. The chain's CDR3 is CASSPGGYGYTF. The CDR3 nucleotides read TGTGCCAGCAGTCCCGGGGGCTATGGCTACACCTTC.

V and J are TRBV7-2 and TRBJ2-3; D is undetermined. Looked up from germline, CDR1 is SGHTA and CDR2 is FQGNSA. Trimming removed 8 bases at V and 2 bases at J, with 8 bases between. This CDR3 is built from 12 residues. CDR3 sequence: CASARTTDTQYF. In nucleotides, the CDR3 is TGTGCCAGCGCCCGGACCACAGATACGCAGTATTTT.

The chain uses TRBV27 and TRBJ2-3, with 10 bases aligning to TRBD2. In germline, CDR1 is MNHEY, CDR2 SMNVEV (reference sequence). The V and J ends lost 2 bases and 3 bases, in that order; junction bases with no gene match: 2. CDR3 length: 15 residues. In nucleotides, the CDR3 is TGTGCCAGCAGTTTACTAGCGGGAGTAACAGATACGCAGTATTTT. Residues: CASSLLAGVTDTQYF.

The genes are TRBV28 and TRBJ2-7; 7 nucleotides agree with TRBD2. The J segment lost 2 bases and the V segment lost 5 bases, leaving 9 bases of the junction unmatched. CDR1 and CDR2 (germline): MDHEN, SYDVKM. The CDR3 runs 15 residues. CDR3 amino acids: CASSPAGLLAYEQYF. The CDR3 coding sequence is TGTGCCAGCAGTCCAGCGGGGCTGTTGGCCTACGAGCAGTACTTC. Full variable domain (rest looked up from reference TRBV28 and TRBJ2-7): DVKVTQSSRYLVKRTGEKVFLECVQDMDHENMFWYRQDPGLGLRLIYFSYDVKMKEKGDIPEGYSVSREKKERFSLILESASTNQTSMYLCASSPAGLLAYEQYFGPGTRLTVT.

The V gene is TRBV27, the J gene TRBJ2-7; D gene ambiguous. The ends were cut back, 2 bases at V and 0 bases at J, with 14 bases in the middle. This CDR3 comprises 16 residues. In germline, CDR1 is MNHEY, CDR2 SMNVEV (reference sequence). The CDR3 DNA reads as TGTGCCAGCAGTTTAGTAGTTGGTGATTTCTCCTACGAGCAGTACTTC. It is translated as CASSLVVGDFSYEQYF.

The gene calls are TRBV13 and TRBJ2-7; 11 bases fit TRBD2. This CDR3 is built from 16 residues. V trimming: 3 bases; J trimming: 4 bases; junction bases outside the gene matches: 8. CDR1 and CDR2 from the germline V gene are PRHDT and FYEKMQ (reference sequence). CDR3 nucleotide sequence: TGTGCCAGCAGCTTGAGTCGTAGCGGGAGGGGTTACGAGCAGTACTTC. The encoded protein is CASSLSRSGRGYEQYF.

The chain recombines TRBV29-1 with TRBJ2-7; D tentatively reads TRBD1 or TRBD2 (6 bases each). CDR3 length: 15 residues. Germline V gene sequence: CDR1 SQVTM, CDR2 ANQGSEA. V was clipped by 0 bases and J by 6 bases, with 18 bases between them. In DNA form, the CDR3 reads TGCAGCGTTGAAGATGGGGGGCTAGTGCTCAGCGAGCAGTACTTC. Translating gives CSVEDGGLVLSEQYF.

For the CDR3, the DNA is TGTGCCAGCAGACGCCCCGGCGGGAGCCCATTTAATGAAAAACTGTTTTTT. Its protein is CASRRPGGSPFNEKLFF. The chain joins TRBV11-2 to TRBJ1-4, with D unresolved. The length of the CDR3 is 17 residues. V was trimmed by 6 bases and J by 4 bases, leaving 21 bases between them. Germline V lookup: CDR1 SGHAT, CDR2 FQNNGV.

The rearrangement joins TRBV9 to TRBJ1-2, with 9 bases identical to TRBD1. The CDR3 has 14 residues. V was clipped by 2 bases and J by 5 bases; unmatched bases: 4. CDR1 SGDLS and CDR2 YYNGEE come from the germline V gene. The CDR3 DNA is TGTGCCAGCAGCGTTCAAGGGACAGGGTATGGCTACACCTTC. Its protein is CASSVQGTGYGYTF.

For this clone: In the same sample, other DNA sequences code for this CDR3. The V and J genes are TRBV9 and TRBJ2-3; D is unresolved. The CDR3 spans 13 residues. Germline assignment: CDR1 SGDLS and CDR2 YYNGEE. The ends were cut back, 0 bases at V and 3 bases at J, with 5 bases in the middle. CDR3 sequence: CASSVALTDTQYF. CDR3 DNA sequence: TGTGCCAGCAGCGTAGCTCTAACAGATACGCAGTATTTT.

The chain employs TRBV29-1 and TRBJ2-7, with 9 positions matching TRBD2. This CDR3 comprises 14 residues. After removal of 6 bases from V and 2 bases from J, the junction contained 8 bases not matched to a gene. The germline V gene encodes CDR1 SQVTM and CDR2 ANQGSEA. CDR3 protein: CSVSRSSGAYEQYF. DNA for the CDR3: TGCAGCGTCTCTCGGTCTAGCGGGGCCTACGAGCAGTACTTC.